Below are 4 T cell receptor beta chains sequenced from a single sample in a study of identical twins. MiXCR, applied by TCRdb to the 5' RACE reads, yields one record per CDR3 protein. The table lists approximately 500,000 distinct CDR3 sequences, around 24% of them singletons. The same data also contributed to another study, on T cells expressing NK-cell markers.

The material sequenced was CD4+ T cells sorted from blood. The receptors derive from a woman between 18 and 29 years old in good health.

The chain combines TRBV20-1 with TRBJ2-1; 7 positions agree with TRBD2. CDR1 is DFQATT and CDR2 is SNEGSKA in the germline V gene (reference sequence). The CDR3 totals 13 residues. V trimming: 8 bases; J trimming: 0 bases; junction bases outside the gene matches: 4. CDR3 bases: TGCAGTTTCGGACTAGGCTCCTACAATGAGCAGTTCTTC. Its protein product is CSFGLGSYNEQFF.

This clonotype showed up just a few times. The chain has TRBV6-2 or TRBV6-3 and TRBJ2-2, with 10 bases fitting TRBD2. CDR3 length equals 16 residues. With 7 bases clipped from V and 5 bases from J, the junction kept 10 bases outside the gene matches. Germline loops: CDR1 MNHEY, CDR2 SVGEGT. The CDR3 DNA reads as TGTGCCAGCAAAGAGGGTAGCGGGAGGTGGACCGGGGAGCTGTTTTTT. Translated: CASKEGSGRWTGELFF.

CDR3 residues: CSAKYSYYEQYF. For the CDR3, the DNA is TGCAGTGCTAAGTACTCTTACTACGAGCAGTACTTC. This chain connects TRBV20-1 to TRBJ2-7; D gene uncertain. V lost 4 bases and J lost 3, with 10 bases in between. The CDR3 is 12 residues long. Germline values: CDR1 DFQATT, CDR2 SNEGSKA (reference sequence).

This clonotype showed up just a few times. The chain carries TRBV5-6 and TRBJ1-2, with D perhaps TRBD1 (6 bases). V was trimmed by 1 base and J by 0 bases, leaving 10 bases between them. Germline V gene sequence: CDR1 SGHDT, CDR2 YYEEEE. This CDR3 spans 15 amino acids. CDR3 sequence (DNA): TGTGCCAGCAGCTTGTGGGGGCCATCTAACTATGGCTACACCTTC. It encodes CASSLWGPSNYGYTF.